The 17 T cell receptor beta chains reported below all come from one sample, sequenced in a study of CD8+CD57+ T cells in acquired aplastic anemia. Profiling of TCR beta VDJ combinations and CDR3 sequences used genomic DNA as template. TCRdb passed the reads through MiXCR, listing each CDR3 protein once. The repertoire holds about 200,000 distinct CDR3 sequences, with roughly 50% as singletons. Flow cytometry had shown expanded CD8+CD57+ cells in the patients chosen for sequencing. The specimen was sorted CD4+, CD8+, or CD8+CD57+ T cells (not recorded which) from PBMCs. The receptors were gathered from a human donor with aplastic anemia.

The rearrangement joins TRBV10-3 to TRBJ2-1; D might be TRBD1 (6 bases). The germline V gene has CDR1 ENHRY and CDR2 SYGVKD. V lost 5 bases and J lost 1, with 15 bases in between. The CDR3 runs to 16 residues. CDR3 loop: CAISIQGLGSYNEQFF. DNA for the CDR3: TGTGCCATCAGTATACAGGGCTTGGGGTCCTACAATGAGCAGTTCTTC.

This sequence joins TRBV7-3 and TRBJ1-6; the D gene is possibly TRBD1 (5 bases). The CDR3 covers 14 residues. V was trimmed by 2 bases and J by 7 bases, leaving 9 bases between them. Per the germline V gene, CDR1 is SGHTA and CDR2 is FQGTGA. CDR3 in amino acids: CASSLGGSNSPLHF. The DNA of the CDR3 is TGTGCCAGCAGCTTAGGGGGTTCGAATTCACCCCTCCACTTT.

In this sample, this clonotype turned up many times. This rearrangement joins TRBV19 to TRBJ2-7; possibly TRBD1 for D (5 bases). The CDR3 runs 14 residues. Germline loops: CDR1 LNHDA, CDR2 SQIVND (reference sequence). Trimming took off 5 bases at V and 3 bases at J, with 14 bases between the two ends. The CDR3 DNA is TGTGCCAGTAGTCCCCGGAAAGACAGCTACGAGCAGTACTTC. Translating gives CASSPRKDSYEQYF.

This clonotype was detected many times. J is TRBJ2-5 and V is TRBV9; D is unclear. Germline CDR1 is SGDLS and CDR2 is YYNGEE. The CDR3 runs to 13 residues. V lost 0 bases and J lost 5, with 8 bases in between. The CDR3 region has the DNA TGTGCCAGCAGCGTAGAAGCGAGGGAGACCCAGTACTTC. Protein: CASSVEARETQYF.

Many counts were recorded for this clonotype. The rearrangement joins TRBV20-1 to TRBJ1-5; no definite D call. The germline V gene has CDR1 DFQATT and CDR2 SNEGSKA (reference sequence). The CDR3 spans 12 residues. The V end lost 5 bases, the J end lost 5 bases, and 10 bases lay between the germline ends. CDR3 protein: CSAAWADQPQHF. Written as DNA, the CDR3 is TGCAGTGCTGCTTGGGCAGATCAGCCCCAGCATTTT.

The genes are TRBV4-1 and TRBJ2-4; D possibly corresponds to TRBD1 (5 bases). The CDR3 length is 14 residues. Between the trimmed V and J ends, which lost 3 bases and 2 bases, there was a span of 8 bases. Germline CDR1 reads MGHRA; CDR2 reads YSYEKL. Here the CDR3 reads CASSQPGTKNIQYF. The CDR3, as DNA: TGCGCCAGCAGCCAGCCAGGGACCAAAAACATTCAGTACTTC.

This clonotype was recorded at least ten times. CDR3 in DNA: TGTGCCAGTAGTGGGGGACAGTCCCTTTCGGACGAGCAGTACTTC. Encoded protein: CASSGGQSLSDEQYF. This sequence joins TRBV19 and TRBJ2-7; 7 bases match TRBD1. Losses at the gene ends were 5 bases for V and 5 bases for J; bases not matched to a gene: 12. This CDR3 region has 15 residues. The V gene's germline CDR1 is LNHDA and CDR2 SQIVND (reference sequence).

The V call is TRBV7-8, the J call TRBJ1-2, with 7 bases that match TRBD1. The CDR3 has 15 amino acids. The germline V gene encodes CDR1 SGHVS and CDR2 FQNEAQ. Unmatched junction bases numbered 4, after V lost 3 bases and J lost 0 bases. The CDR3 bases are TGTGCCAGCAGCTTCGCCGGGACAGCTAACTATGGCTACACCTTC. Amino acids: CASSFAGTANYGYTF.

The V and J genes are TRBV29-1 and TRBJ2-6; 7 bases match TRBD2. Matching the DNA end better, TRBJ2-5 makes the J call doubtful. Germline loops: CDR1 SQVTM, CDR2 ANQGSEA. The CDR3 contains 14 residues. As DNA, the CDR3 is TGCAGCGTTGGGGTAGGGAGGGAGGGCAGGACCCAGTACTTC. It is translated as CSVGVGREGRTQYF.

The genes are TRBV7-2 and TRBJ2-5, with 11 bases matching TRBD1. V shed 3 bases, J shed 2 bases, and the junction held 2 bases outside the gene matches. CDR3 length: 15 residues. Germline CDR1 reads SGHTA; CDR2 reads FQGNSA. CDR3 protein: CASSFGTGGQETQYF. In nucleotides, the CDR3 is TGTGCCAGCAGCTTCGGGACAGGGGGACAAGAGACCCAGTACTTC.

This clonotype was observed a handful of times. The CDR3 here is CASSRGTGAKAFF. The CDR3 DNA follows: TGTGCCAGCAGCCGGGGGACAGGGGCGAAAGCTTTCTTT. V usage is TRBV7-9 and J usage is TRBJ1-1; 10 bases are shared with TRBD1. J was trimmed by 9 bases and V by 5 bases; bases with no gene match: 6. The CDR3 spans 13 residues. Germline CDR1 SEHNR, CDR2 FQNEAQ (reference sequence).

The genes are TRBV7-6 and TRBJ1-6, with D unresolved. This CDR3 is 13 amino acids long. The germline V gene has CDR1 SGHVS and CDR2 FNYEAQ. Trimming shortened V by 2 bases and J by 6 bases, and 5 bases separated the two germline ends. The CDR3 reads CASSLLGNSPLHF. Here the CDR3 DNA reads TGTGCCAGCAGCTTACTTGGTAATTCACCCCTCCACTTT.

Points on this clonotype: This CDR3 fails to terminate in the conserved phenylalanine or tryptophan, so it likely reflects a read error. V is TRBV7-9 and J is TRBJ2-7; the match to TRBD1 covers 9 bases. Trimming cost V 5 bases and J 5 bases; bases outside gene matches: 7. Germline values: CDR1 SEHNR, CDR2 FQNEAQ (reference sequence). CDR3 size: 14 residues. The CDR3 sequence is CASSRGTGLDEQYL. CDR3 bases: TGTGCCAGCAGCCGCGGGACAGGGTTGGACGAGCAGTACCTC.

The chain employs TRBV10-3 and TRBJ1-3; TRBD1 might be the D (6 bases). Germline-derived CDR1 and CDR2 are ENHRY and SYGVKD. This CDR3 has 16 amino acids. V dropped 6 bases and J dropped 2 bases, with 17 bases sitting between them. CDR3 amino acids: CAISFTPGQAGNTIYF. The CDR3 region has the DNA TGTGCCATCAGCTTCACACCGGGACAAGCTGGAAACACCATATATTTT.

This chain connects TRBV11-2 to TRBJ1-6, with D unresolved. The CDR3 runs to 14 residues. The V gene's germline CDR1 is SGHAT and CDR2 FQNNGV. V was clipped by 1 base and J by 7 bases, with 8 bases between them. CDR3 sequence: CASSLGRRNSPLHF. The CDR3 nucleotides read TGTGCCAGCAGCTTAGGGAGGAGGAATTCACCCCTCCACTTT.

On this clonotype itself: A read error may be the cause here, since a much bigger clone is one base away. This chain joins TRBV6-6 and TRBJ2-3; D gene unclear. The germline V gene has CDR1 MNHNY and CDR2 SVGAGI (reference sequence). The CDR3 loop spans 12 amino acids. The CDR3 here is CAISERTDTQYF. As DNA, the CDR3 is TGTGCCATCAGTGAGCGCACAGATACGCAGTATTTT.

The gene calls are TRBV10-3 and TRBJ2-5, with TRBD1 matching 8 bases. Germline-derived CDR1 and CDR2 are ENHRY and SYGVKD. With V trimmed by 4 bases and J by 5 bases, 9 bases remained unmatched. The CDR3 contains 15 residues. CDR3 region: CAISAGQGSRETQYF. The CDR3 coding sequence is TGTGCCATCAGTGCCGGACAGGGTTCAAGGGAGACCCAGTACTTC.